This TCR beta chain was sequenced in a study of blood T cell repertoires in COVID-19. Looking at the study overall: Both acute and convalescent COVID-19 samples were obtained from the United States, Italy and Spain.

Trimming removed 4 bases from V and 2 bases from J, with 9 bases in between. The length of the CDR3 is 14 residues. Germline CDR1 LGHDT, CDR2 YNNKEL (reference sequence). Each recovered donor of Cohort 3 presented with two negative PCRs, clearance, or symptom resolution. The assay was immunoSEQ multiplex PCR, and TCRdb's table has in-frame clones only and misses some. The table lists under 300,000 clones, around nine tenths of them singletons, with 1.5% to 2% in the top ten. A single count supports this clone. This TCR came from a young woman who had recovered from COVID-19. The source material was PBMCs or T cells enriched from blood (not recorded which). This sequence joins TRBV3-1 (or the pseudogene TRBV3-2) and TRBJ1-3; D remains ambiguous. CDR3 bases: TGTGCCAGCAGCCCTAACGTGGCTGGAAACACCATATATTTT. Amino acids: CASSPNVAGNTIYF.